The source of this TCR beta chain is a study of response to subunit inactivated influenza vaccine. Study-wide results and caveats: The authors suggested that every seasonal influenza vaccination recruits few new T cells.

TCRdb recomputed calls from the RT-PCR reads with MiXCR, one row per CDR3 protein. The sample includes about 780,000 distinct CDR3 sequences, less than 20% seen only once; the top ten take approximately 11%. This clonotype was counted only a few times. Antigen unknown. The clonotype comes from a man aged 45-65 years who received an inactivated influenza vaccine. Material: PBMCs from blood, obtained approximately 5 days after vaccination.

CDR3 region: CSVEDQASGRPPDTQYF. For the CDR3, the DNA is TGCAGCGTTGAAGATCAGGCTAGCGGGAGGCCCCCAGATACGCAGTATTTT. The chain joins TRBV29-1 to TRBJ2-3; 11 bases fit TRBD2. V shed 0 bases and J 4 bases; nucleotides not matched to a gene: 9. Germline V gene sequence: CDR1 SQVTM, CDR2 ANQGSEA. There are 17 residues in the CDR3.